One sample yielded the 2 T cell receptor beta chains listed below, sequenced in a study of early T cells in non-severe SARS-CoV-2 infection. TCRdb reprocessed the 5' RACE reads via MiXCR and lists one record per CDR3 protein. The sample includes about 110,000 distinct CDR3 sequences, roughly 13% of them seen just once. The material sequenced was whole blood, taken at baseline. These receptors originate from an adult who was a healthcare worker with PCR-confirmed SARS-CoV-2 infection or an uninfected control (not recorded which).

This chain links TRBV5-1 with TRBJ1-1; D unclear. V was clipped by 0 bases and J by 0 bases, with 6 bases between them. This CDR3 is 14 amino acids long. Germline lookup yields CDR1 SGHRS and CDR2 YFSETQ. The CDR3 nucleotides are TGCGCCAGCAGCTTGGTACGGTTGAACACTGAAGCTTTCTTT. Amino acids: CASSLVRLNTEAFF. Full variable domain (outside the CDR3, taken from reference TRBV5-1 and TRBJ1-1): KAGVTQTPRYLIKTRGQQVTLSCSPISGHRSVSWYQQTPGQGLQFLFEYFSETQRNKGNFPGRFSGRQFSNSRSEMNVSTLELGDSALYLCASSLVRLNTEAFFGQGTRLTVV.

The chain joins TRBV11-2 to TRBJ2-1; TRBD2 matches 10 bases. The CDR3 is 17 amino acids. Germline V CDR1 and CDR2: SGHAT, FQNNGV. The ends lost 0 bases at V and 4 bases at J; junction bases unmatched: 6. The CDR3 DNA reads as TGTGCCAGCAGCTTAGACCTCCTAGCGGGGGTTTACAATGAGCAGTTCTTC. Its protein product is CASSLDLLAGVYNEQFF.